The 15 T cell receptor beta chains below all came from one sample that was sequenced in a study of shared clonotypes between healthy human individuals. The naive CD8 fraction comprised CD45RO-negative cells positively selected for CCR7 and excluded terminally differentiated effector memory CD45RA+ cells. Data came from immunoSEQ multiplex PCR; TCRdb stores just in-frame clones and leaves some out. The data show about 2.1 million clones, roughly 93% seen once. Sequenced input: naive CD8+ T cells from PBMCs. The receptors come from a man between 18 and 29 years old in good health. Some clones in this sample may be carry-over from other donors' samples.

The chain has TRBV4-3 and TRBJ2-1, with 7 bases fitting TRBD2. The CDR3 is made up of 17 amino acids. CDR1 and CDR2 (germline): LGHNA, YSLEER. V was pared by 1 base and J by 2 bases, with 8 bases of the junction left unmatched. CDR3 region: CASSQASYGRTYNEQFF. The CDR3 DNA reads as TGCGCCAGCAGCCAAGCTTCGTACGGGAGGACCTACAATGAGCAGTTCTTC.

This clone showed up just once. The rearrangement joins TRBV5-1 to TRBJ2-7; TRBD1 matches 11 bases. Per germline, CDR1 SGHRS and CDR2 YFSETQ. The CDR3 extends over 20 amino acids. The trim removed 4 bases at V and 2 bases at J, leaving 20 bases unmatched. The CDR3 nucleotides read TGCGCCAGCAGCGCAGGGACAGGGGGTCGGGTGGAGCGGGATACCTACGAGCAGTACTTC. It is translated as CASSAGTGGRVERDTYEQYF.

Remarks on this clone: Other nucleotide sequences from this sample produce the same CDR3. The chain joins TRBV5-4 to TRBJ2-1; 8 bases line up with TRBD2. The CDR3 extends over 15 amino acids. CDR1 and CDR2 (germline): SGHNT, YYREEE (reference sequence). The V gene end was trimmed by 1 base and the J gene end by 2 bases; junction bases not matched to a gene: 2. CDR3 protein: CASSLLREAYNEQFF. The CDR3, as DNA: TGTGCCAGCAGCTTGTTGCGGGAGGCCTACAATGAGCAGTTCTTC.

V and J are TRBV7-6 and TRBJ2-5; D is unclear. The length of the CDR3 is 16 residues. CDR1 SGHVS and CDR2 FNYEAQ come from the germline V gene. V was clipped by 5 bases and J by 0 bases, with 16 bases between them. CDR3 in amino acids: CASSHLSRLNQETQYF. CDR3 coding DNA: TGTGCCAGCAGCCACCTTTCCCGGCTAAACCAAGAGACCCAGTACTTC.

The chain uses TRBV25-1 and TRBJ1-4; the D gene is possibly TRBD1 (5 bases). V was pared by 3 bases and J by 0 bases, with 8 bases between. Germline loops: CDR1 MGHDK, CDR2 SYGVNS. The CDR3 runs 15 residues. CDR3 in DNA: TGTGCCAGCAGTGAGGGACCTCCAACTAATGAAAAACTGTTTTTT. It codes for CASSEGPPTNEKLFF.

The chain employs TRBV13 and TRBJ1-4; possibly TRBD1 for D (6 bases). The CDR3 spans 16 residues. Trimming pared 3 bases from V and 4 bases from J, leaving 15 bases between. Germline V gene data show CDR1 as PRHDT and CDR2 as FYEKMQ (reference sequence). This CDR3 reads CASSLRAQGGNEKLFF. The CDR3, as DNA: TGTGCCAGCAGCTTGAGGGCACAGGGCGGTAATGAAAAACTGTTTTTT. The entire variable domain, with the rest obtained from reference TRBV13 and TRBJ1-4, is as follows: AAGVIQSPRHLIKEKRETATLKCYPIPRHDTVYWYQQGPGQDPQFLISFYEKMQSDKGSIPDRFSAQQFSDYHSELNMSSLELGDSALYFCASSLRAQGGNEKLFFGSGTQLSVL.

The DNA of the CDR3 is TGTGCCAGCAGCTTCGACACCCGGGACACGTCCTACGAGCAGTACTTC. The encoded protein is CASSFDTRDTSYEQYF. This sequence joins TRBV11-2 and TRBJ2-7; perhaps TRBD1 as D (6 bases). Germline V lookup: CDR1 SGHAT, CDR2 FQNNGV. CDR3 length: 16 residues. V was trimmed by 3 bases and J by 1 base, leaving 16 bases between them.

About this clone itself: Other DNA sequences from this sample encode an identical CDR3 as well. V gene TRBV6-6 combines with J gene TRBJ1-3; no clear D. V was clipped by 2 bases and J by 4 bases, with 3 bases between them. Per germline, CDR1 MNHNY and CDR2 SVGAGI (reference sequence). This CDR3 is built from 12 residues. In nucleotides, the CDR3 is TGTGCCAGCAGTTACGGCGGAAACACCATATATTTT. Amino acid sequence: CASSYGGNTIYF.

The rearrangement links TRBV10-1 to TRBJ1-2, with a tentative D call TRBD1 (5 bases). CDR1 and CDR2 (germline): WNHNN, SYGVQD (reference sequence). The CDR3 extends over 13 amino acids. Trimming removed 0 bases at V and 8 bases at J, with 10 bases between. DNA for the CDR3: TGCGCCAGCAGTGAGTCCCCCCGGGGGGGCTACACCTTC. The encoded protein is CASSESPRGGYTF.

This chain connects TRBV30 to TRBJ1-5; TRBD1 might be the D (5 bases). CDR1 and CDR2 (germline): GTSNPN, SVGIG (reference sequence). V was trimmed by 5 bases and J by 1 base, leaving 12 bases between them. The CDR3 totals 14 residues. CDR3 DNA sequence: TGTGCCTGGGAACCGGGGGGAAGCAATCAGCCCCAGCATTTT. This encodes CAWEPGGSNQPQHF.

This clone was found once. At one end the junction does not follow the germline gene, possibly because of a read error. The V call is TRBV2, the J call TRBJ2-7; the match to TRBD2 covers 9 bases. This CDR3 region has 16 residues. Germline V gene data show CDR1 as SNHLY and CDR2 as FYNNEI. The CDR3 sequence is CASREASGVSQYEQYF. The DNA of the CDR3 is TGTGCCAGCCGTGAGGCTAGCGGGGTATCCCAATACGAGCAGTACTTC.

The chain has TRBV29-1 and TRBJ2-3; D might be TRBD2 (6 bases). The V gene lost 7 bases and the J gene lost 4 bases, with 12 bases spanning the gap. The CDR3 length is 12 residues. In germline, CDR1 is SQVTM, CDR2 ANQGSEA. The CDR3 region is CSGGTPADTQYF. The CDR3 DNA reads as TGCAGCGGCGGGACCCCCGCAGATACGCAGTATTTT.

The chain uses TRBV10-2 and TRBJ2-1, with D hard to call. Trimming removed 3 bases from V and 4 bases from J, with 13 bases in between. Germline lookup yields CDR1 WSHSY and CDR2 SAAADI. The CDR3 runs to 15 residues. The CDR3 region has the DNA TGCGCCAGCAGTGATGAGCCCTATTCGTACAATGAGCAGTTCTTC. It specifies CASSDEPYSYNEQFF.

The chain carries TRBV14 and TRBJ1-1, with no clear D. Trimming left V 1 base short and J 1 base short, with 13 bases between. The CDR3 consists of 16 residues. Germline CDR1 is SGHDN and CDR2 is FVKESK. CDR3 residues: CASSQGLWAQNTEAFF. CDR3 coding DNA: TGTGCCAGCAGCCAAGGCCTGTGGGCACAGAACACTGAAGCTTTCTTT.

The rearrangement links TRBV5-1 to TRBJ2-7; 11 bases match TRBD2. Germline V CDR1 and CDR2: SGHRS, YFSETQ. This CDR3 spans 15 amino acids. J gave up 7 bases and V 4 bases, and 10 bases lay outside the gene matches. In nucleotides, the CDR3 is TGCGCCAGCAGCGTGGGACTAGCGGCAAAGACGGAGCAGTACTTC. Translated, it gives CASSVGLAAKTEQYF.